The 29 T cell receptor beta chains reported below all come from one sample, sequenced in a study of T cells after yellow fever vaccination. Each CDR3 protein is one row after TCRdb ran MiXCR on the 5' RACE reads. The data show 250,000 to 300,000 distinct CDR3 sequences, around 10% seen once. Sample: CD4+ T cells sorted from PBMCs, taken 5 days after the yellow fever booster vaccination. The receptor set was obtained from a young man who received the YFV17D yellow fever vaccine.

This clonotype was seen a few times. V gene TRBV20-1 combines with J gene TRBJ2-7; 7 bases fit TRBD1. The CDR3 length is 17 residues. Per germline, CDR1 DFQATT and CDR2 SNEGSKA (reference sequence). Germline trimming cut 0 bases from V and 7 bases from J; bases unmatched to any gene: 18. Here the CDR3 reads CSARDPRTGRTLGEQYF. The CDR3 DNA reads as TGCAGTGCTAGAGACCCCCGGACAGGACGAACCTTGGGGGAGCAGTACTTC.

This clonotype was detected a few times. The rearrangement uses TRBV6-2 or TRBV6-3 and TRBJ2-5; D tentatively fits TRBD1 or TRBD2 (5 bases each). Trimming took off 0 bases at V and 3 bases at J, with 23 bases between the two ends. The germline CDR1 and CDR2 sequences are MNHEY and SVGEGT. This CDR3 comprises 19 residues. The CDR3 DNA is TGTGCCAGCAGTTACTCACTCCGGGACCCAGTTACCTCAGAAGAGACCCAGTACTTC. It is translated as CASSYSLRDPVTSEETQYF.

This clonotype appeared a few times. The V gene is TRBV6-5, the J gene TRBJ2-3, with 12 bases aligning to TRBD2. The germline gives CDR1 MNHEY, CDR2 SVGAGI. Losses at the gene ends were 6 bases for V and 7 bases for J; bases not matched to a gene: 5. The CDR3 covers 14 residues. CDR3 residues: CASRASGGAHTQYF. CDR3 coding DNA: TGTGCCAGCAGAGCTAGCGGGGGGGCACATACGCAGTATTTT.

The chain carries TRBV10-3 and TRBJ1-1; 8 bases map to TRBD1. The trim removed 8 bases at V and 3 bases at J, leaving 5 bases unmatched. Germline lookup yields CDR1 ENHRY and CDR2 SYGVKD. The CDR3 runs to 13 residues. The CDR3 protein is CAIQGAGYTEAFF. As DNA, the CDR3 is TGTGCCATCCAGGGGGCAGGGTACACTGAAGCTTTCTTT.

This clonotype was observed a handful of times. The J gene is TRBJ2-5, the V gene TRBV9; D is ambiguous. V was clipped by 0 bases and J by 2 bases, with 11 bases between them. Germline CDR1 is SGDLS and CDR2 is YYNGEE. The CDR3 extends over 15 amino acids. The CDR3, as DNA: TGTGCCAGCAGCGTAGAAAGTGGTAGGCAAGAGACCCAGTACTTC. Amino acid sequence: CASSVESGRQETQYF. The variable domain in full, with the rest retrieved from reference TRBV9 and TRBJ2-5, is DSGVTQTPKHLITATGQRVTLRCSPRSGDLSVYWYQQSLDQGLQFLIQYYNGEERAKGNILERFSAQQFPDLHSELNLSSLELGDSALYFCASSVESGRQETQYFGPGTRLLVL.

Ten or more counts support this clonotype. An end of the junction differs from the germline gene, which may be a read error. This chain uses TRBV12-3 or TRBV12-4 with TRBJ1-2; D uncertain. This CDR3 is built from 11 residues. Here the CDR3 reads CASSLGGGYTF. CDR3 bases: TGCGCCAGCAGCCTCGGAGGTGGCTACACCTTC.

This clonotype has ten or more counts. This chain connects TRBV28 to TRBJ1-4, with TRBD1 as a possible D gene (6 bases). Germline-derived CDR1 and CDR2 are MDHEN and SYDVKM. This CDR3 has 18 residues. Trimming removed 6 bases at V and 8 bases at J, with 28 bases between. The CDR3 here is CASSPFGTGRGRGEKLFF. CDR3 sequence (DNA): TGTGCCAGCAGCCCATTTGGCACAGGGCGGGGACGTGGGGAAAAACTGTTTTTT. The full variable domain, completed using reference TRBV28 and TRBJ1-4, is DVKVTQSSRYLVKRTGEKVFLECVQDMDHENMFWYRQDPGLGLRLIYFSYDVKMKEKGDIPEGYSVSREKKERFSLILESASTNQTSMYLCASSPFGTGRGRGEKLFFGSGTQLSVL.

The V call is TRBV20-1, the J call TRBJ2-1; 13 nucleotides match TRBD2. The CDR3 runs to 15 residues. Germline V gene lookup returns CDR1 DFQATT and CDR2 SNEGSKA (reference sequence). V lost 0 bases to trimming and J lost 7 bases; unmatched junction nucleotides: 3. The CDR3 DNA reads as TGCAGTGCTAGAGATCGGACTAGCGGGGGTAATGAGCAGTTCTTC. Translating it yields CSARDRTSGGNEQFF.

The table lists this clonotype with a few counts. The chain has TRBV12-3 or TRBV12-4 and TRBJ2-2; D remains ambiguous. The CDR3 runs 11 residues. The V and J ends lost 3 bases and 7 bases respectively, with 3 bases between them. The CDR3, as DNA: TGTGCCAGCAGTTTTATCGGGGAGCTGTTTTTT. Translated, it gives CASSFIGELFF.

This clonotype showed up many times. The chain joins TRBV28 to TRBJ2-4; the D call may be TRBD1 or TRBD2 (6 bases each). Germline assignment: CDR1 MDHEN and CDR2 SYDVKM. This CDR3 region has 17 residues. V dropped 3 bases and J dropped 0 bases, with 15 bases sitting between them. The CDR3 nucleotides are TGTGCCAGCAGTTTGAGGGGGGTACCTTTAGCCAAAAACATTCAGTACTTC. This sequence encodes CASSLRGVPLAKNIQYF.

This clonotype was seen a handful of times. The chain uses TRBV5-6 and TRBJ2-7, with D possibly being TRBD1 (5 bases). Germline V gene lookup returns CDR1 SGHDT and CDR2 YYEEEE. Trimming left V 2 bases short and J 2 bases short, with 5 bases between. The CDR3 runs to 12 residues. The CDR3 protein is CASSLGAYEQYV. The CDR3 coding sequence is TGTGCCAGCAGCTTAGGGGCCTACGAGCAGTACGTC.

This clonotype occurred many times. The chain combines TRBV4-2 with TRBJ1-5, with D hard to call. The CDR3 is 16 amino acids. Per germline, CDR1 LGHNA and CDR2 YNFKEQ. Deletions cut 0 bases from V and 2 bases from J, with 11 bases between. Here the CDR3 DNA reads TGTGCCAGCAGCCAAGATAACAGTATAGGCAATCAGCCCCAGCATTTT. Its protein is CASSQDNSIGNQPQHF.

This clonotype was observed at least ten times. The chain uses TRBV2 and TRBJ1-2; TRBD1 matches at 8 bases. The CDR3 sequence is 12 residues long. Germline lookup yields CDR1 SNHLY and CDR2 FYNNEI. V was pared by 6 bases and J by 6 bases, with 3 bases of the junction left unmatched. CDR3 sequence reads: CASRGTGDGYTF. CDR3 nucleotide sequence: TGTGCCAGCAGGGGGACAGGTGATGGCTACACCTTC.

This clonotype was detected only a few times. The chain recombines TRBV7-3 with TRBJ2-3, with 13 bases matching TRBD2. Germline CDR1 and CDR2: SGHTA and FQGTGA. The CDR3 has 16 residues. V lost 4 bases, J lost 1 base, and 2 bases stayed unmatched. CDR3 in DNA: TGTGCCAGCAGCTATGGACTAGCGGGGGGCACAGATACGCAGTATTTT. Translated: CASSYGLAGGTDTQYF.

The chain carries TRBV7-9 and TRBJ2-1, with D hard to call. V lost 4 bases and J 8 bases, leaving 9 bases between the germline ends. The CDR3 is 12 residues long. Germline V gene data show CDR1 as SEHNR and CDR2 as FQNEAQ (reference sequence). The CDR3 sequence is CASSWVGHEQFF. The DNA for the CDR3 is TGTGCCAGCAGCTGGGTAGGGCATGAGCAGTTCTTC.

This clonotype was seen more than once but under ten times. V gene TRBV28 combines with J gene TRBJ1-2; D uncertain. The CDR3 has 14 residues. V lost 3 bases and J lost 0, with 8 bases in between. CDR1 is MDHEN, CDR2 SYDVKM, per germline. The CDR3 DNA is TGTGCCAGCAGTTTGCCCGACTCTAACTATGGCTACACCTTC. This translates into CASSLPDSNYGYTF.

V gene TRBV27 combines with J gene TRBJ2-1, with 11 bases identical to TRBD2. CDR1 is MNHEY, CDR2 SMNVEV, per germline (reference sequence). The CDR3 length is 15 residues. After removal of 7 bases from V and 4 bases from J, the junction contained 6 bases not matched to a gene. CDR3 nucleotide sequence: TGTGCCAGCACGTTTCTAGCGGGGGGTTACAATGAGCAGTTCTTC. Protein: CASTFLAGGYNEQFF.

This clonotype was observed a handful of times. The chain has TRBV24-1 and TRBJ2-1; D ambiguous. The CDR3 is 14 residues long. CDR1 is KGHDR, CDR2 SFDVKD, per germline. The V and J ends lost 7 bases and 5 bases respectively, with 14 bases between them. In DNA, the CDR3 is TGTGCCACCAGCGCACCAGAGACGCACAATGAGCAGTTCTTC. Protein sequence: CATSAPETHNEQFF.

The gene calls are TRBV2 and TRBJ2-6; TRBD2 might be the D (6 bases). V was trimmed by 7 bases and J by 0 bases, leaving 7 bases between them. CDR3 size: 14 residues. Germline V gene data show CDR1 as SNHLY and CDR2 as FYNNEI. CDR3 protein: CASKTSSGANVLTF. The CDR3 coding sequence is TGTGCCAGCAAGACTAGCTCTGGGGCCAACGTCCTGACTTTC.

The chain recombines TRBV24-1 with TRBJ2-3; D is unresolved. V lost 7 bases to trimming and J lost 3 bases, with 4 bases between them. CDR1 is KGHDR and CDR2 is SFDVKD in the germline V gene. The CDR3 loop spans 11 amino acids. CDR3 DNA: TGTGCCACCAGGTGGACAGATACGCAGTATTTT. Protein sequence: CATRWTDTQYF.

The V gene is TRBV6-6, the J gene TRBJ2-1; either TRBD1 or TRBD2 may fit D (6 bases each). Germline V gene lookup returns CDR1 MNHNY and CDR2 SVGAGI (reference sequence). Trimming removed 7 bases from V and 0 bases from J, with 13 bases in between. This CDR3 is 15 amino acids long. The CDR3 loop is CASIIGGSSYNEQFF. The CDR3 DNA is TGTGCCAGCATCATAGGGGGGAGCTCCTACAATGAGCAGTTCTTC.

This clonotype was found a few times. This sequence joins TRBV7-2 and TRBJ2-3; 9 bases agree with TRBD2. The CDR3 runs 17 residues. Germline loops: CDR1 SGHTA, CDR2 FQGNSA. After removal of 2 bases from V and 2 bases from J, the junction contained 8 bases not matched to a gene. The CDR3 reads CASSLRGSGGNTDTQYF. In DNA, the CDR3 is TGTGCCAGCAGCTTAAGGGGTAGCGGGGGTAACACAGATACGCAGTATTTT.

The chain employs TRBV5-4 and TRBJ1-2; D gene unclear. Trimming removed 2 bases at V and 8 bases at J, with 16 bases between. The CDR3 is made up of 14 amino acids. From germline, CDR1 is SGHNT and CDR2 YYREEE (reference sequence). In DNA, the CDR3 is TGTGCCAGCAGCTTAACGGGCTCCGGTCGAGGCTACACCTTC. Its translation is CASSLTGSGRGYTF.

The rearrangement uses TRBV2 and TRBJ1-2; D remains unclear. The CDR3 consists of 14 residues. Trimming cost V 7 bases and J 10 bases, with 22 bases left between them. Germline V CDR1 and CDR2: SNHLY, FYNNEI. The CDR3 reads CASTRTEAGDLYTF. CDR3 bases: TGTGCCAGCACCCGCACTGAGGCAGGCGACCTCTACACCTTC.

V gene TRBV29-1 combines with J gene TRBJ1-2, with D perhaps TRBD1 (5 bases). Per germline, CDR1 SQVTM and CDR2 ANQGSEA. This CDR3 contains 15 residues. V was trimmed by 4 bases and J by 8 bases, leaving 23 bases between them. For the CDR3, the DNA is TGCAGCGTTGCCCCCGTGGCAGGGCCGGATCGGGGCTACACCTTC. Its translation is CSVAPVAGPDRGYTF.

In its sample, this clonotype was seen many times. The chain couples TRBV9 to TRBJ2-2; 10 bases fit TRBD1. The CDR3 has 15 amino acids. V gave up 2 bases and J gave up 5 bases; unmatched junction bases: 3. Germline CDR1 is SGDLS and CDR2 is YYNGEE. The CDR3 sequence: CASSVRTGGTGELFF. DNA for the CDR3: TGTGCCAGCAGCGTTAGGACAGGGGGGACCGGGGAGCTGTTTTTT.

This rearrangement joins TRBV2 to TRBJ2-3, with D possibly being TRBD1 (6 bases). The CDR3 extends over 15 amino acids. Germline CDR1 reads SNHLY; CDR2 reads FYNNEI. Between the trimmed V and J ends, which lost 2 bases and 3 bases, there was a span of 12 bases. The CDR3 DNA is TGTGCCAGCAGTGAAATCACAGGGAGTACAGATACGCAGTATTTT. The encoded protein is CASSEITGSTDTQYF.

This clonotype is classed as medium-sized. The chain carries TRBV10-3 and TRBJ2-7; D perhaps matches TRBD2 (6 bases). Germline CDR1 is ENHRY and CDR2 is SYGVKD. The CDR3 has 15 residues. The V gene lost 3 bases and the J gene lost 3 bases, with 15 bases spanning the gap. CDR3 region: CAISDPGLPNYEQYF. In DNA form, the CDR3 reads TGTGCCATCAGTGACCCGGGACTTCCTAACTACGAGCAGTACTTC.

This clonotype occurred many times. The rearrangement links TRBV5-1 to TRBJ2-2, with D perhaps TRBD1 (5 bases). V was trimmed by 4 bases and J by 6 bases, leaving 13 bases between them. The CDR3 contains 14 residues. Germline V lookup: CDR1 SGHRS, CDR2 YFSETQ. CDR3 residues: CASSRQRVAGELFF. The CDR3 region has the DNA TGCGCCAGCAGCCGACAGAGAGTAGCCGGGGAGCTGTTTTTT.